This note documents a single T cell receptor (beta chain) sequence. Its cognate antigen has yet to be identified. No qualities accompany the bases; no much larger clone lies one base away. The iRepertoire nested amplicon-rescue multiplex PCR (arm-PCR) platform was used to amplify TCR alpha and beta CDR3 regions from RNA. The input for one-step reverse transcription and amplification was 100-400 ng of either tissue mRNA or PBMC total RNA. Following bead purification, Illumina adapters were added through a secondary multiplex PCR, and the libraries were then gel-purified between 200 and 400 bp. The libraries contained internal 6-nucleotide barcodes that were used for demultiplexing. Sequencing of the libraries was done on an Illumina MiSeq using 2x220 or 2x250 nucleotide paired-end reads. The source study handled its data this way. Paired reads were merged with FLASH 1.2.11 and aligned to the GRCh37 human genome with BWA-MEM before extracting TRA and TRB reads. V and J assignment used an IMGT-derived reference of cassette sequences and CDR3 motifs that included pseudogenes. Three-frame translation of reads was performed, and productive CDR3s were defined as those with a C...FGXG motif and no stop codons. A clonotype was defined as a unique combination of a V-J cassette pair and a CDR3 amino acid sequence. Filtering of reads was based on Hamming distance, with the threshold set by the sequence error rate of each sample in mapped regions. The public reads were reprocessed in TCRdb via fastp at Q25 and MiXCR, keeping in-frame beta chains. Entries that share a CDR3 protein sequence are merged under the most common genes and DNA. The V and J calls and clone size are TCRdb's, not the authors'. The table for this sample lists approximately 190,000 distinct CDR3 sequences; approximately 30% of them were counted only once. Roughly a fifth of the sample comes from the top ten.

This entry belongs to a study of glioma-infiltrating T cells (dated by TCRdb to between 2015 and 2016). In terms of the full investigation: Sequencing of TCR alpha- and beta-chain repertoires was performed on glioma tissue, on non-neoplastic brain tissue, and on matched peripheral blood mononuclear cells. Each tissue-infiltrating repertoire was compared with the same patient's peripheral blood repertoire to measure divergence between tissue and blood T-cell populations. Three low-grade glioma patients, fewer than 10 primary glioblastoma patients and three non-glioma patients contributing non-neoplastic brain tissue were included in the paired cohort. General conclusions and limits of the study: Tissue and blood shared very few CDR3 sequences, a result attributed to high CDR3 diversity and limited sampling. VJ-independent divergence between tissue and blood was lower than expected in non-neoplastic patients but higher than expected in all gliomas, particularly low-grade gliomas. Group comparisons were based on small numbers of patients: three non-neoplastic, three low-grade glioma and several glioblastoma patients.

The junction shows trimming of 5 bases on V and 7 bases on J, and the gene matches do not reach 3 bases of it. Including the terminal cysteine and phenylalanine, the CDR3 comprises 13 residues. The only DNA kept is the CDR3, 39 bases in frame from the first base. Reading the germline V gene (reference sequence) gives CDR1 LGHDT and CDR2 YNNKEL. This clonotype was obtained from a human donor with low-grade glioma or glioblastoma, undergoing nonglioma brain surgery, or in good health (not recorded which). Source material: glioma tissue, nonneoplastic brain tissue, or PBMCs (not recorded which). This chain is built from TRBV3-1 and TRBJ1-2; 11 central bases correspond to TRBD1. This receptor has the CDR3 CASSGQGAFGYTF. The DNA sequence is as follows: TGTGCCAGCAGCGGACAGGGGGCGTTTGGCTACACCTTC.